This T cell receptor beta chain originates from a study of T-cell reconstitution after alpha-beta-depleted transplantation in children. To note about this clonotype: Antigen specificity is unknown.

Germline assignment: CDR1 SGHTA and CDR2 FQGTGA. This CDR3 region has 16 residues. The V end was cut by 2 bases, the J end by 1 base, with 11 bases between. Library preparation (for TCRbeta) was performed with unique molecular identifiers. TCRdb analysed the PCR reads with MiXCR anew, one entry per CDR3 protein. Of 780,000 or so distinct CDR3 sequences in the sample, about 15% were seen once. Overall study findings and caveats: Certain patients had high TCRbeta diversity at day 60, and it came from recipient T cells and thymic progenitors that survived. Newly produced T cells mostly provided counts and TCRbeta diversity after one year, as hyperexpanded clones declined. At around two months after transplant, the alpha-beta T cells were reportedly derived from several hundred expanded clones that came from non-depleted graft cells.

The starting material was PBMCs, mostly from graft donor cells, obtained 360 days after TCRalphabeta/CD19-depleted stem cell transplant. The chain links TRBV7-3 to TRBJ2-2; possible D gene TRBD2, 5 bases. This TCR was recovered from a male patient younger than 18 who had a stem cell transplant for acute lymphoblastic leukemia, so the T cells may come from the graft donor. This CDR3 reads CASSLGGQQNTGELFF. The CDR3 region has the DNA TGTGCCAGCAGCTTAGGCGGGCAGCAGAACACCGGGGAGCTGTTTTTT. The full variable domain, its missing parts supplied by reference TRBV7-3 and TRBJ2-2, is GAGVSQTPSNKVTEKGKYVELRCDPISGHTALYWYRQSLGQGPEFLIYFQGTGAADDSGLPNDRFFAVRPEGSVSTLKIQRTERGDSAVYLCASSLGGQQNTGELFFGEGSRLTVL.